This TCR beta chain was recovered during a study of T cells in Graves' hyperthyroidism and ophthalmopathy. Study-level background: Peripheral blood was acquired at first diagnosis, ahead of any therapy whatsoever. Findings of the study overall: Most thyroid clonotypes expanded above 0.001 appeared in blood too. Model predictions of ophthalmopathy came a median 6.5 months before onset.

TCR beta CDR3 regions were amplified from RNA. TCR CDR3 regions were first amplified by RT-PCR with HTBI primers. From the multiplex PCR reads, TCRdb called clonotypes with MiXCR, one entry per CDR3 protein. This table holds 600,000 to 800,000 distinct CDR3 sequences, approximately 36% found once. This CDR3 region has 12 residues. With 10 bases removed from V and 10 bases from J, the gap between germline ends came to 14 bases. CDR1 is ENHRY and CDR2 is SYGVKD in the germline V gene. With a duration under 2 months, the hyperthyroidism was newly diagnosed in patients aged 18 to 65. Worth noting for this clonotype: As yet, its antigen is unknown.

The TCR sequence derives from a woman aged 35 to 49 with Graves' hyperthyroidism. The chain recombines TRBV10-3 with TRBJ1-6; no clear D. Sample: blood. The DNA for the CDR3 is TGTGCCAGCTTGCTCATGACCTCACCCCTCCACTTT. Translation gives CASLLMTSPLHF.